Sequencing of this T cell receptor (beta chain) was carried out in a study of T cells in Graves' hyperthyroidism and ophthalmopathy. The V and J ends lost 5 bases and 2 bases respectively, with 10 bases between them. Germline V gene sequence: CDR1 DFQATT, CDR2 SNEGSKA (reference sequence). This CDR3 has 12 amino acids. This clonotype was counted ten times or more. Its target is not known. Template material for amplifying TCR beta CDR3 regions consisted of RNA transcripts. The HTBI primer set served for first-round RT-PCR of the TCR CDR3. A single record per CDR3 protein comes from TCRdb applying MiXCR to the multiplex PCR reads. The sample has over 700,000 distinct CDR3 sequences, approximately 18% seen once. Clinical symptoms, serum thyroxine and TRAb, thyroid ultrasound and orbital computed tomography together formed the diagnostic basis. The study's findings and limits: Also found in blood were most expanded thyroid clonotypes above 0.001.

The chain recombines TRBV20-1 with TRBJ2-7; D is undetermined. The TCR was taken from a woman aged 45-60 years with Graves' hyperthyroidism that later progressed to Graves' ophthalmopathy. Sequencing input: blood. DNA for the CDR3: TGCAGTGCTCAGACACCCACCTACGAGCAGTACTTC. It is translated as CSAQTPTYEQYF.